Below are 22 T cell receptor beta chains sequenced from a single sample in a study of T cells in Graves' hyperthyroidism and ophthalmopathy. RNA transcripts provided the source from which TCR beta CDR3 regions were amplified. The HTBI primer set served for first-round RT-PCR of the TCR CDR3. TCRdb reanalysed the multiplex PCR reads using MiXCR and keeps one entry per CDR3 protein. The sample contains some 460,000 distinct CDR3 sequences, 15% to 19% of which appear only once. Sequencing was carried out using blood. The receptor set was obtained from a woman under 30 with Graves' hyperthyroidism.

Ten or more counts support this clonotype. The rearrangement uses TRBV19 and TRBJ2-1, with D possibly TRBD1 on 6 matching bases. Trimming shortened V by 5 bases and J by 7 bases, and 18 bases separated the two germline ends. The CDR3 has 15 amino acids. From germline, CDR1 is LNHDA and CDR2 SQIVND (reference sequence). This CDR3 is CASSPRGGFGNEQFF. The CDR3 coding sequence is TGTGCCAGTAGTCCGAGAGGGGGTTTCGGTAATGAGCAGTTCTTC.

This clonotype was picked up many times. The CDR3 region has the DNA TGTGCCAGCAGCCTACGGGACGCAACTCCCAGCACTGAAGCTTTCTTT. It yields the protein CASSLRDATPSTEAFF. The rearrangement joins TRBV7-8 to TRBJ1-1; tentatively, D is TRBD1 (5 bases). The CDR3 loop spans 16 amino acids. V dropped 5 bases and J dropped 4 bases, with 20 bases sitting between them. Germline V gives CDR1 SGHVS, CDR2 FQNEAQ. Variable domain in full (rest from reference TRBV7-8 and TRBJ1-1): GAGVSQSPRYKVAKRGQDVALRCDPISGHVSLFWYQQALGQGPEFLTYFQNEAQLDKSGLPSDRFFAERPEGSVSTLKIQRTQQEDSAVYLCASSLRDATPSTEAFFGQGTRLTVV.

This clonotype was detected many times. The chain uses TRBV9 and TRBJ2-1, with 10 positions matching TRBD2. Germline V CDR1 and CDR2: SGDLS, YYNGEE. The CDR3 is 17 residues long. Trimming at V came to 0 bases and at J to 8 bases, leaving 11 bases not matched to a gene. CDR3 protein: CASSVDPLAGVRHEQFF. CDR3 bases: TGTGCCAGCAGCGTAGATCCCCTAGCGGGAGTTCGCCATGAGCAGTTCTTC.

The chain joins TRBV5-1 to TRBJ2-7; 8 bases align to TRBD1. Germline CDR1 reads SGHRS; CDR2 reads YFSETQ. J lost 3 bases, V lost 7 bases, and 6 bases had no gene match. The CDR3 totals 13 residues. The CDR3 nucleotides are TGCGCCAGCGGGACAGGAAAACTCTACGAGCAGTACTTC. Its translation: CASGTGKLYEQYF.

In regard to this clonotype: A read error is likely, as this CDR3 ends without the conserved phenylalanine or tryptophan. The J gene is TRBJ2-7, the V gene TRBV12-3 or TRBV12-4, with TRBD1 identical over 9 bases. This CDR3 comprises 15 residues. Trimming cost V 2 bases and J 2 bases; bases outside gene matches: 4. The CDR3 coding sequence is TGTGCCAGCAGTTTAATATGGACAGGGGCCTACGAGCAGTACCTC. Translated: CASSLIWTGAYEQYL.

V and J are TRBV28 and TRBJ1-1, with D unclear. V gave up 7 bases and J gave up 7 bases, with 19 bases separating them. Germline CDR1 reads MDHEN; CDR2 reads SYDVKM. The CDR3 is 14 residues long. The CDR3 DNA reads TGTGCCAGCACCAAGGGTGGGGAATGGATTGAAGCTTTCTTT. Protein sequence: CASTKGGEWIEAFF.

This clonotype was detected ten times or more. Germline and junction disagree at one end, which may indicate a read error. The J gene is TRBJ2-5, the V gene TRBV5-1; tentative D call: TRBD2 (6 bases). There are 15 residues in the CDR3. Germline assignment: CDR1 SGHRS and CDR2 YFSETQ. CDR3 nucleotides: TGTGCCAGCAGCTTTCCAGCGGGTGGCCAAGAGACCCAGTACTTC. It codes for CASSFPAGGQETQYF.

This clonotype was observed a handful of times. DNA for the CDR3: TGTGCCACCTCCAAGGGGGGCAATCAGCCCCAGCATTTT. Protein: CATSKGGNQPQHF. This chain connects TRBV24-1 to TRBJ1-5, with a weak D call TRBD1 (6 bases). V was shortened by 9 bases and J by 2 bases, with 10 bases between the two germline ends. Germline values: CDR1 KGHDR, CDR2 SFDVKD. The CDR3 loop spans 13 amino acids.

The chain uses TRBV20-1 and TRBJ2-3; 12 bases match TRBD2. Looked up from germline, CDR1 is DFQATT and CDR2 is SNEGSKA (reference sequence). This CDR3 is built from 17 residues. The V and J ends lost 4 bases and 4 bases, in that order; junction bases with no gene match: 12. The CDR3 here is CSATPLAGGLGADTQYF. CDR3 nucleotide sequence: TGCAGTGCTACACCTCTAGCGGGGGGGCTGGGCGCAGATACGCAGTATTTT.

This sequence joins TRBV19 and TRBJ1-5; D is possibly TRBD1 (5 bases). Germline loops: CDR1 LNHDA, CDR2 SQIVND (reference sequence). V was cut by 11 bases and J by 1 base, with 21 bases left in between. The CDR3 is 16 amino acids. DNA for the CDR3: TGTGCCTCTATAGGCCGGGACGGCCAGAGCAATCAGCCCCAGCATTTT. It specifies CASIGRDGQSNQPQHF.

This clonotype was seen many times. The chain employs TRBV20-1 and TRBJ2-3; D is undetermined. CDR1 and CDR2 from the germline V gene are DFQATT and SNEGSKA (reference sequence). The CDR3 is 15 residues long. V lost 0 bases to trimming and J lost 0 bases, with 10 bases between them. DNA of the CDR3: TGCAGTGCTAGAGATTTTGGCAAAAGCACAGATACGCAGTATTTT. Translation gives CSARDFGKSTDTQYF.

This clonotype was counted between two and nine times. This rearrangement joins TRBV7-3 to TRBJ2-7, with D perhaps matching TRBD1 (6 bases). Trimming took 7 bases from V and 6 from J, leaving 19 bases between them. This CDR3 spans 14 amino acids. Germline V gene data show CDR1 as SGHTA and CDR2 as FQGTGA. CDR3 sequence reads: CASIRWGHFGEQYF. CDR3 DNA sequence: TGTGCCAGCATTAGGTGGGGACATTTTGGCGAGCAGTACTTC.

The V gene is TRBV19, the J gene TRBJ1-2; 7 nucleotides match TRBD1. The CDR3 spans 13 residues. V shed 7 bases and J 8 bases; nucleotides not matched to a gene: 10. Germline V gene lookup returns CDR1 LNHDA and CDR2 SQIVND (reference sequence). Here the CDR3 reads CASIRQGGFGYTF. The DNA for the CDR3 is TGTGCCAGTATCCGACAGGGAGGGTTCGGCTACACCTTC.

This clonotype has more than one count but fewer than ten. This chain uses TRBV7-9 with TRBJ2-1; 8 bases match TRBD1. Unmatched junction bases numbered 5, after V lost 1 base and J lost 3 bases. Germline-derived CDR1 and CDR2 are SEHNR and FQNEAQ (reference sequence). This CDR3 is 16 amino acids long. CDR3 bases: TGTGCCAGCAGCTTAGTAAGGACAGGGAGCTACAATGAGCAGTTCTTC. Amino acids: CASSLVRTGSYNEQFF.

This clonotype was seen at least ten times. The rearrangement uses TRBV10-3 and TRBJ1-1, with D possibly being TRBD1 (5 bases). CDR3 length equals 14 residues. CDR1 is ENHRY, CDR2 SYGVKD, per germline. V lost 2 bases and J lost 1, with 8 bases in between. The DNA of the CDR3 is TGTGCCATCAGTGAGGGACAACCGAACACTGAAGCTTTCTTT. Translating it yields CAISEGQPNTEAFF.

On this clonotype: This clone may be a read error of a much larger clone one base away. The rearrangement uses TRBV2 and TRBJ1-4; D ambiguous. The V gene lost 8 bases and the J gene lost 10 bases, with 14 bases spanning the gap. The CDR3 is made up of 12 amino acids. Germline CDR1 and CDR2: SNHLY and FYNNEI. The CDR3 DNA reads as TGTGCCAGCTTAGGGATAGATGGAAAACTGTTTTTT. This codes for CASLGIDGKLFF.

This clonotype was detected many times. The chain uses TRBV7-8 and TRBJ2-7; TRBD2 matches at 7 bases. The CDR3 is made up of 15 amino acids. The trim removed 5 bases at V and 3 bases at J, leaving 10 bases unmatched. In germline, CDR1 is SGHVS, CDR2 FQNEAQ. CDR3 bases: TGTGCCAGCAGCACGCAGTCCTGGGGGGGCTACGAGCAGTACTTC. Encoded protein: CASSTQSWGGYEQYF.

This clonotype was observed at least ten times. V is TRBV7-2 and J is TRBJ2-7; D remains ambiguous. Germline lookup yields CDR1 SGHTA and CDR2 FQGNSA. The CDR3 covers 11 residues. V shed 5 bases and J shed 3 bases, with 5 bases lying between them. The CDR3 DNA reads TGTGCCAGCAGCGCCCTCTACGAGCAGTACTTC. Translated: CASSALYEQYF.

This clonotype occurred many times. The rearrangement uses TRBV11-2 and TRBJ2-3; D not certain. The CDR3 consists of 15 residues. Germline V gene sequence: CDR1 SGHAT, CDR2 FQNNGV. V was cut by 2 bases and J by 0 bases, with 9 bases left in between. This CDR3 reads CASSLISPSTDTQYF. The CDR3 DNA is TGTGCCAGCAGCTTAATTTCCCCTAGCACAGATACGCAGTATTTT.

In DNA, the CDR3 is TGTGCCAGCAGCTCGTCCGCCGGGGCCAACTATGGCTACACCTTC. This translates into CASSSSAGANYGYTF. The chain is built from TRBV7-3 and TRBJ1-2; possibly TRBD1 for D (5 bases). The CDR3 sequence is 15 residues long. Trimming stripped 4 bases from V and 2 bases from J, with 14 bases between. Per the germline V gene, CDR1 is SGHTA and CDR2 is FQGTGA.

This clonotype was seen ten or more times. The V call is TRBV28, the J call TRBJ2-2, with 12 bases fitting TRBD2. The CDR3 is made up of 18 amino acids. Germline CDR1 is MDHEN and CDR2 is SYDVKM. The V segment lost 5 bases and the J segment 1 base; nucleotides outside the gene matches: 8. The CDR3 spells CASSPPQGLAGNTGELFF. CDR3 coding DNA: TGTGCCAGCAGTCCGCCCCAGGGACTAGCGGGGAACACCGGGGAGCTGTTTTTT.

At least ten counts were recorded for this clonotype. CDR3 DNA: TGTGCCAGCCAAGACGGCGGGAGGGACCGCGTGGGGCAGTTCTTC. Residues: CASQDGGRDRVGQFF. V usage is TRBV28 and J usage is TRBJ2-1, with 9 bases identical to TRBD2. The CDR3 runs 15 residues. Germline-derived CDR1 and CDR2 are MDHEN and SYDVKM. V lost 8 bases and J lost 12; bases outside the gene matches: 17.